This T cell receptor beta chain was profiled in a study of OX40 agonist ivuxolimab in advanced cancers. About the full investigation: Ivuxolimab was an agonistic, fully human IgG2 monoclonal antibody directed against OX40 (CD134), a costimulatory receptor. Intravenous ivuxolimab was administered to patients every 2 weeks at six dose levels: 0.01, 0.1, 0.3, 1.5, 3 and 10 mg/kg. Among the approximately 50 dose-escalation patients, about 19 had hepatocellular carcinoma, about 15 melanoma, 9 renal cell carcinoma and 9 head and neck cancer. The dose-escalation cohort was around 84% male with a mean age of approximately 60 years, ranging from roughly 20 to 80. Patients were allowed to have had prior anti-PD-1, anti-PD-L1 or anti-CTLA-4 therapy, and around two fifths of the dose-escalation patients had been treated with checkpoint inhibitors. Partial responses occurred in three dose-escalation patients, of whom one had hepatocellular carcinoma and two had cutaneous melanoma. Peripheral TCRbeta sequencing aimed to test whether ivuxolimab altered TCR sequence diversity and caused clonal T-cell expansion. The monotherapy dose-escalation portion (N ≈ 50 patients) of the phase I ivuxolimab trial is reported in the paper. Broad study findings and their caveats: Low levels of normalized T-cell clonal expansion were also seen in some patients who did not respond. The antigen specificity of the clonally expanded peripheral T cells was not determined. In partial responders in the 0.1-3.0 mg/kg groups, normalized peripheral clonal expansion was found to be among the lowest, especially among CD8+ T cells. Clonal expansion of both CD4+ and CD8+ blood T cells was observed from baseline to week 6 at doses 0.1 to 3.0 mg/kg. On average, CD8+ T cells showed more expanded clones than CD4+ T cells after ivuxolimab.

Comment on this clone: Its antigen is currently not known. It has no much larger one-base neighbor in the sample; base qualities were not kept.

Genomic DNA was extracted from sorted cells for sequencing of the TCRbeta CDR3 region. The immunoSEQ Assay was used to sequence the TCRbeta CDR3 regions. Sourced from immuneACCESS, this table was stored by TCRdb with only in-frame sequences that have V and J called. A share of the clones is absent; for the studies checked, an unresolved V gene accounts for under half, and the remainder has no known explanation. For this sample the table gives some 54,000 clones, of which 70% to 80% were detected only once. The ten largest clones add up to roughly 4% of the sample. Patients with autoimmune disease history or receiving systemic immunosuppression were excluded from the trial. Peripheral blood for TCR sequencing was collected from all dose cohorts at baseline, on cycle 4 day 1, and on cycle 7 day 1. The samples were drawn from a first-in-human, open-label, multicenter phase I dose-escalation trial of ivuxolimab. Adults with locally advanced or metastatic melanoma, renal cell, hepatocellular, or head and neck squamous cell carcinoma were enrolled in the trial. CD4+ and CD8+ T cells were sorted separately from peripheral blood before TCR sequencing.

The CDR3, from cysteine to phenylalanine, totals 13 residues. Here the CDR3 DNA is all that survives: 39 bases in frame from base 1. V is clipped by 3 bases and J by 10 bases, and the sequence between their germline boundaries is 15 bases long. In the germline V gene (reference sequence), CDR1 corresponds to LNHDA and CDR2 to SQIVND. This material consisted of CD4+ or CD8+ T cells sorted from blood, taken in a trial of the OX40 agonist ivuxolimab. The source of this sequence is an adult with an advanced solid tumor such as melanoma, head and neck, liver or kidney cancer. The sequence joins TRBV19 to TRBJ1-2, with TRBD1 tentatively as D gene (6 bases match). The CDR3 region has the sequence CASSIVGAPFYTF. The DNA sequence is given as TGTGCCAGTAGTATTGTGGGGGCCCCCTTCTACACCTTC.